The 29 T cell receptor beta chains below all came from one sample that was sequenced in a study of blood T cell repertoires in COVID-19. Produced via immunoSEQ multiplex PCR; TCRdb's table is partial and in-frame only. The table shows 94,000 or so clones, with roughly 88% occurring only once. The sequencing input was peripheral blood. The receptors here all came from a woman in her 70s with acute or convalescent COVID-19.

This rearrangement joins TRBV6-5 to TRBJ1-3; D may be TRBD1 (6 bases). CDR1 and CDR2 from the germline V gene are MNHEY and SVGAGI. The V end lost 6 bases, the J end lost 4 bases, and 10 bases lay between the germline ends. CDR3 length: 13 residues. CDR3 region: CASRGTPGNTIYF. DNA of the CDR3: TGTGCCAGCAGGGGGACACCAGGAAACACCATATATTTT.

The CDR3, as DNA: TGTGCCAGCAGTCACGAGCCTAGCGGGAGGGCCCACGAGCAGTACTTC. It is translated as CASSHEPSGRAHEQYF. The chain couples TRBV5-4 to TRBJ2-7; 12 nucleotides agree with TRBD2. CDR3 size: 16 residues. Germline CDR1 and CDR2: SGHNT and YYREEE (reference sequence). Trimming took 5 bases from V and 5 from J; bases not matched to a gene: 11.

This chain uses TRBV27 with TRBJ1-6; 7 nucleotides align to TRBD1. The CDR3 runs to 15 residues. Unmatched junction bases numbered 10, after V lost 2 bases and J lost 12 bases. Per germline, CDR1 MNHEY and CDR2 SMNVEV (reference sequence). The CDR3 spells CASSLARDRAQPLHF. The DNA for the CDR3 is TGTGCCAGCAGTTTAGCCCGGGACAGAGCCCAACCCCTCCACTTT.

The chain uses TRBV19 and TRBJ2-2; maybe TRBD1 (6 bases). The germline V gene encodes CDR1 LNHDA and CDR2 SQIVND (reference sequence). CDR3 length equals 14 residues. Trimming shortened V by 1 base and J by 6 bases, and 9 bases separated the two germline ends. The DNA of the CDR3 is TGTGCCAGTAGTATAGGAGGGGGTGCCGGGGAGCTGTTTTTT. Protein: CASSIGGGAGELFF.

J is TRBJ2-1 and V is TRBV19, with 10 bases that match TRBD2. CDR3 length: 14 amino acids. CDR1 and CDR2 (germline): LNHDA, SQIVND (reference sequence). V shed 4 bases and J 5 bases; nucleotides not matched to a gene: 2. CDR3 sequence (DNA): TGTGCCAGTAGTAGAAGCGGGGGGGACAATGAGCAGTTCTTC. Protein sequence: CASSRSGGDNEQFF.

The V gene is TRBV6-5, the J gene TRBJ2-1; maybe TRBD1 (6 bases). V was pared by 1 base and J by 8 bases, with 12 bases between. Germline CDR1 is MNHEY and CDR2 is SVGAGI. This CDR3 is built from 14 residues. The CDR3 here is CASSYLVGADEQFF. The CDR3 DNA sequence: TGTGCCAGCAGTTACTTAGTGGGGGCGGATGAGCAGTTCTTC.

The chain links TRBV6-6 to TRBJ2-2, with 9 bases that match TRBD2. Per germline, CDR1 MNHNY and CDR2 SVGAGI (reference sequence). V lost 7 bases to trimming and J lost 5 bases; unmatched junction nucleotides: 11. This CDR3 has 16 residues. CDR3 DNA sequence: TGTGCCAGCATGAGGGGCGGGAGGGCCGGTACCGGGGAGCTGTTTTTT. Translated: CASMRGGRAGTGELFF.

This clone was seen only a few times. The V and J genes are TRBV3-1 (or the pseudogene TRBV3-2) and TRBJ1-2, with 10 bases lining up with TRBD1. This CDR3 comprises 13 residues. Trimming removed 6 bases from V and 5 bases from J; junction bases left unmatched: 3. Germline V lookup: CDR1 LGHDT, CDR2 YNNKEL (reference sequence). CDR3 DNA: TGTGCCAGCAGGCCGGGACAGGGGTATGGCTACACCTTC. Protein product: CASRPGQGYGYTF.

This clone has just a few counts. The chain recombines TRBV19 with TRBJ1-5; weak D call: TRBD1 (6 bases). This CDR3 spans 17 amino acids. V lost 7 bases to trimming and J lost 1 base, with 20 bases between them. Germline CDR1 reads LNHDA; CDR2 reads SQIVND (reference sequence). In DNA, the CDR3 is TGTGCCAGTACCGCGGGGGACATTCACGGGAGCAATCAGCCCCAGCATTTT. The encoded protein is CASTAGDIHGSNQPQHF.

This sequence joins TRBV2 and TRBJ2-7, with D possibly matching TRBD1 (6 bases). The CDR3 loop spans 14 amino acids. The germline V gene encodes CDR1 SNHLY and CDR2 FYNNEI. Trimming pared 3 bases from V and 0 bases from J, leaving 9 bases between. For the CDR3, the DNA is TGTGCCAGCAGTGACCAGGGGAGCTCCTACGAGCAGTACTTC. It translates to CASSDQGSSYEQYF.

The rearrangement joins TRBV7-9 to TRBJ1-2; the D is unclear. Deletions cut 0 bases from V and 4 bases from J, with 9 bases between. CDR1 is SEHNR and CDR2 is FQNEAQ in the germline V gene (reference sequence). There are 14 residues in the CDR3. DNA for the CDR3: TGTGCCAGCAGCTTAGCTCAGGTTTCCTATGGCTACACCTTC. Protein: CASSLAQVSYGYTF.

This chain connects TRBV27 to TRBJ2-2, with D unclear. Germline lookup yields CDR1 MNHEY and CDR2 SMNVEV (reference sequence). V was shortened by 3 bases and J by 4 bases, with 6 bases between the two germline ends. The CDR3 has 13 amino acids. CDR3: CASSFSVTGELFF. The CDR3 DNA sequence: TGTGCCAGCAGTTTCTCAGTCACCGGGGAGCTGTTTTTT.

The chain recombines TRBV24-1 with TRBJ2-3; 8 nucleotides match TRBD1. The CDR3 is made up of 15 amino acids. Unmatched junction bases numbered 5, after V lost 3 bases and J lost 4 bases. Germline V gene lookup returns CDR1 KGHDR and CDR2 SFDVKD. The CDR3 loop is CATSDRQGKSDTQYF. As DNA, the CDR3 is TGTGCCACCAGTGATCGACAGGGGAAGTCAGATACGCAGTATTTT.

The V call is TRBV4-2, the J call TRBJ2-5; 9 bases agree with TRBD1. V shed 3 bases and J 2 bases; nucleotides not matched to a gene: 7. In germline, CDR1 is LGHNA, CDR2 YNFKEQ. This CDR3 contains 16 residues. The CDR3 reads CASSQFPGTGQETQYF. In nucleotides, the CDR3 is TGTGCCAGCAGCCAGTTTCCCGGGACAGGGCAAGAGACCCAGTACTTC.

This clone was observed a handful of times. This chain connects TRBV6-4 to TRBJ1-1, with a tentative D call TRBD1 (5 bases). The ends were cut back, 3 bases at V and 8 bases at J, with 10 bases in the middle. The CDR3 loop spans 12 amino acids. Germline lookup yields CDR1 MRHNA and CDR2 SNTAGT. CDR3 residues: CASSDKGCEAFF. The CDR3 region has the DNA TGTGCCAGCAGTGATAAGGGGTGCGAAGCTTTCTTT.

This clone was counted between two and nine times. The CDR3 DNA follows: TGTGCCAGCAGCTCAAGGGGAAATCAGCCCCAGCATTTT. Protein sequence: CASSSRGNQPQHF. The chain recombines TRBV7-2 with TRBJ1-5, with D possibly matching TRBD1 (5 bases). V shed 4 bases and J shed 4 bases, with 8 bases lying between them. From germline, CDR1 is SGHTA and CDR2 FQGNSA. This CDR3 has 13 amino acids.

The chain recombines TRBV2 with TRBJ1-2; D call uncertain. V lost 5 bases to trimming and J lost 2 bases, with 15 bases between them. The CDR3 sequence is 15 residues long. Germline values: CDR1 SNHLY, CDR2 FYNNEI. The CDR3 DNA sequence: TGTGCCAGCAGTCTGACTACACTCAGCAACTATGGCTACACCTTC. Translation: CASSLTTLSNYGYTF.

The rearrangement joins TRBV7-9 to TRBJ1-2; TRBD1 aligns across 8 bases. The CDR3 extends over 14 amino acids. The ends lost 5 bases at V and 8 bases at J; junction bases unmatched: 10. Per germline, CDR1 SEHNR and CDR2 FQNEAQ (reference sequence). CDR3 coding DNA: TGTGCCAGCAGCAATCCAGGGGGCCCTAAAGGCTACACCTTC. Its protein product is CASSNPGGPKGYTF. The full variable domain, its missing parts supplied by reference TRBV7-9 and TRBJ1-2, is DTGVSQNPRHKITKRGQNVTFRCDPISEHNRLYWYRQTLGQGPEFLTYFQNEAQLEKSRLLSDRFSAERPKGSFSTLEIQRTEQGDSAMYLCASSNPGGPKGYTFGSGTRLTVV.

The chain joins TRBV19 to TRBJ2-6, with 9 bases matching TRBD1. J was trimmed by 3 bases and V by 4 bases; bases with no gene match: 7. In germline, CDR1 is LNHDA, CDR2 SQIVND (reference sequence). The CDR3 extends over 17 amino acids. The CDR3 DNA follows: TGTGCCAGTAGTAGGGACAGGGCTTCCTTTGGGGCCAACGTCCTGACTTTC. Its protein is CASSRDRASFGANVLTF.

The chain uses TRBV7-3 and TRBJ2-2; 9 bases line up with TRBD1. Looked up from germline, CDR1 is SGHTA and CDR2 is FQGTGA. V trimming: 5 bases; J trimming: 5 bases; junction bases outside the gene matches: 6. This CDR3 region has 15 residues. The CDR3 here is CASSPDRGGTGELFF. The CDR3 region has the DNA TGTGCCAGCAGCCCGGACAGGGGTGGGACCGGGGAGCTGTTTTTT.

This chain connects TRBV6-4 to TRBJ1-2; D is perhaps TRBD1 (5 bases). V shed 5 bases and J shed 2 bases, with 12 bases lying between them. Germline V gives CDR1 MRHNA, CDR2 SNTAGT. This CDR3 region has 14 residues. The CDR3 DNA reads as TGTGCCAGCAGTTCCGGGGGAGGCAACTATGGCTACACCTTC. Encoded protein: CASSSGGGNYGYTF.

The V call is TRBV15, the J call TRBJ2-6; D not certain. V lost 2 bases and J lost 0, with 5 bases in between. The CDR3 spans 15 residues. CDR1 LNHNV and CDR2 YYDKDF come from the germline V gene (reference sequence). The CDR3 region has the DNA TGTGCCACCAGCAGACAGGCCTCTGGGGCCAACGTCCTGACTTTC. Protein sequence: CATSRQASGANVLTF.

V usage is TRBV6-1 and J usage is TRBJ2-2; 10 nucleotides align to TRBD1. The CDR3 covers 18 residues. Germline V lookup: CDR1 MNHNS, CDR2 SASEGT. V shed 4 bases and J 0 bases; nucleotides not matched to a gene: 8. CDR3 in amino acids: CASSGIGTGVANTGELFF. The CDR3 bases are TGTGCCAGCAGTGGCATAGGGACAGGGGTGGCGAACACCGGGGAGCTGTTTTTT.

J is TRBJ1-1 and V is TRBV6-5, with 7 nucleotides matching TRBD1. This CDR3 contains 13 residues. The germline CDR1 and CDR2 sequences are MNHEY and SVGAGI. After removal of 10 bases from V and 4 bases from J, the junction contained 9 bases not matched to a gene. The CDR3 loop is CATPGQAGTEAFF. CDR3 coding DNA: TGTGCCACCCCCGGACAGGCCGGCACTGAAGCTTTCTTT.

The rearrangement joins TRBV10-2 to TRBJ2-5; D is uncertain. V lost 1 base and J lost 1, with 7 bases in between. CDR1 is WSHSY, CDR2 SAAADI, per germline. The CDR3 runs to 14 residues. CDR3 DNA: TGCGCCAGCAGTGAGTTCTCTTCCCAAGAGACCCAGTACTTC. Its protein is CASSEFSSQETQYF.

The chain links TRBV6-1 to TRBJ2-1; D perhaps matches TRBD1 (5 bases). The germline CDR1 and CDR2 sequences are MNHNS and SASEGT. The CDR3 totals 15 residues. The germline V and J ends were trimmed by 1 base and 8 bases, with 15 bases remaining between them. The CDR3 is CASSEGLQGSHEQFF. The CDR3 DNA follows: TGTGCCAGCAGTGAAGGTCTCCAGGGTTCCCATGAGCAGTTCTTC.

V gene TRBV30 combines with J gene TRBJ2-1, with D tentatively TRBD2 (6 bases). Germline V lookup: CDR1 GTSNPN, CDR2 SVGIG (reference sequence). V was trimmed by 5 bases and J by 5 bases, leaving 16 bases between them. The length of the CDR3 is 14 residues. The CDR3 protein is CAWARRDRNNEQFF. The CDR3 nucleotides are TGTGCCTGGGCCCGGCGGGACCGGAACAATGAGCAGTTCTTC.

The genes are TRBV14 and TRBJ2-7; 9 bases agree with TRBD1. Losses at the gene ends were 2 bases for V and 3 bases for J; bases not matched to a gene: 5. The CDR3 is made up of 15 amino acids. Germline loops: CDR1 SGHDN, CDR2 FVKESK. CDR3 sequence reads: CASSQRPGQGYEQYF. CDR3 DNA: TGTGCCAGCAGCCAAAGGCCGGGACAGGGCTACGAGCAGTACTTC.

The chain joins TRBV15 to TRBJ2-1, with D uncertain. The CDR3 spans 13 residues. Germline CDR1 LNHNV, CDR2 YYDKDF (reference sequence). Trimming took off 0 bases at V and 8 bases at J, with 8 bases between the two ends. The CDR3 nucleotides read TGTGCCACCAGCAGAGATCTTATCGATGAGCAGTTCTTC. Amino acids: CATSRDLIDEQFF.